A selection of T cell receptor beta chains follows, all from one sample in a study of T cells in Graves' hyperthyroidism and ophthalmopathy. TCRdb re-called the multiplex PCR reads through MiXCR, storing one row per CDR3 protein. This table holds hundreds of thousands of distinct CDR3 sequences, 35% to 45% found once. The specimen sequenced was blood. The receptors derive from a young man with Graves' hyperthyroidism. The CDR3 runs from the conserved cysteine through the conserved F or W. D genes are given only for firm matches. A row's size may be missing; if present it is once, few, many or a size class.

CDR3 protein: CSAREETGGFLHEQYF; CDR3 DNA: TGCAGTGCTAGAGAGGAGACAGGGGGGTTCCTCCACGAGCAGTACTTC; CDR3 length: 16; D gene: TRBD1; V gene: TRBV20-1; clone size: NA; J gene: TRBJ2-7
CDR3 protein: CASRQGESQPQHF; CDR3 DNA: TGTGCCAGCAGACAGGGGGAAAGTCAGCCCCAGCATTTT; CDR3 length: 13; D gene: TRBD1; V gene: TRBV6-5; clone size: few; J gene: TRBJ1-5
CDR3 protein: CASGTSGGFQETQYF; CDR3 DNA: TGTGCCAGCGGGACTAGCGGGGGGTTTCAAGAGACCCAGTACTTC; CDR3 length: 15; D gene: TRBD2; V gene: TRBV12-3/TRBV12-4; clone size: NA; J gene: TRBJ2-5
CDR3 protein: CASSRSPEQYF; CDR3 DNA: TGTGCCAGCAGCCGATCCCCCGAGCAGTACTTC; CDR3 length: 11; D gene: NA; V gene: TRBV7-9; clone size: many; J gene: TRBJ2-7
CDR3 protein: CASSLVIGADEQYF; CDR3 DNA: TGTGCCAGCAGCTTAGTGATAGGAGCGGACGAGCAGTACTTC; CDR3 length: 14; D gene: NA; V gene: TRBV7-2; clone size: few; J gene: TRBJ2-7
CDR3 protein: CASSLAGFNPGELFF; CDR3 DNA: TGCGCCAGCAGCTTGGCCGGGTTTAACCCCGGGGAGCTGTTTTTT; CDR3 length: 15; D gene: NA; V gene: TRBV5-1; clone size: NA; J gene: TRBJ2-2
CDR3 protein: CASSVDGVSGNTIYF; CDR3 DNA: TGTGCCAGCAGCGTAGATGGGGTGAGCGGAAACACCATATATTTT; CDR3 length: 15; D gene: NA; V gene: TRBV9; clone size: many; J gene: TRBJ1-3
CDR3 protein: CAINTDLGTEAFF; CDR3 DNA: TGTGCCATCAATACAGATCTGGGCACTGAAGCTTTCTTT; CDR3 length: 13; D gene: NA; V gene: TRBV10-3; clone size: many; J gene: TRBJ1-1
CDR3 protein: CASSYSKGAGNTIYF; CDR3 DNA: TGTGCCAGCAGTTACTCGAAGGGGGCTGGAAACACCATATATTTT; CDR3 length: 15; D gene: NA; V gene: TRBV6-5; clone size: NA; J gene: TRBJ1-3
CDR3 protein: CSVAGTGSGEQYF; CDR3 DNA: TGCAGCGTGGCCGGGACAGGGTCCGGGGAGCAGTACTTC; CDR3 length: 13; D gene: TRBD1; V gene: TRBV29-1; clone size: NA; J gene: TRBJ2-7
CDR3 protein: CASSRTAGSSTGAFF; CDR3 DNA: TGCGCCAGCTCCCGGACAGCTGGTAGTTCCACTGGAGCTTTCTTT; CDR3 length: 15; D gene: NA; V gene: TRBV5-1; clone size: NA; J gene: TRBJ1-1
CDR3 protein: CSARDAGEQSGELFF; CDR3 DNA: TGCAGTGCTAGAGATGCGGGAGAGCAGAGCGGGGAGCTGTTTTTT; CDR3 length: 15; D gene: TRBD2; V gene: TRBV20-1; clone size: few; J gene: TRBJ2-2
CDR3 protein: CASSPYHRTGTEAFF; CDR3 DNA: TGTGCCAGCAGCCCCTATCACCGGACAGGCACTGAAGCTTTCTTT; CDR3 length: 15; D gene: TRBD1; V gene: TRBV7-3; clone size: NA; J gene: TRBJ1-1
CDR3 protein: CASSSTGVGAGELFF; CDR3 DNA: TGTGCCAGCAGCTCGACAGGGGTGGGAGCCGGGGAGCTGTTTTTT; CDR3 length: 15; D gene: TRBD1; V gene: TRBV5-6; clone size: NA; J gene: TRBJ2-2
CDR3 protein: CASSYRQGRETQYF; CDR3 DNA: TGTGCCAGCAGCTACCGACAGGGGCGAGAGACCCAGTACTTC; CDR3 length: 14; D gene: TRBD1; V gene: TRBV7-2; clone size: NA; J gene: TRBJ2-5
CDR3 protein: CSARDTGGFSTEAFF; CDR3 DNA: TGCAGTGCTAGGGATACAGGGGGCTTTAGCACTGAAGCTTTCTTT; CDR3 length: 15; D gene: TRBD1; V gene: TRBV20-1; clone size: NA; J gene: TRBJ1-1
CDR3 protein: CASRQGRGSPLHF; CDR3 DNA: TGTGCCAGCCGCCAGGGTCGCGGTTCACCCCTCCACTTT; CDR3 length: 13; D gene: NA; V gene: TRBV14; clone size: few; J gene: TRBJ1-6